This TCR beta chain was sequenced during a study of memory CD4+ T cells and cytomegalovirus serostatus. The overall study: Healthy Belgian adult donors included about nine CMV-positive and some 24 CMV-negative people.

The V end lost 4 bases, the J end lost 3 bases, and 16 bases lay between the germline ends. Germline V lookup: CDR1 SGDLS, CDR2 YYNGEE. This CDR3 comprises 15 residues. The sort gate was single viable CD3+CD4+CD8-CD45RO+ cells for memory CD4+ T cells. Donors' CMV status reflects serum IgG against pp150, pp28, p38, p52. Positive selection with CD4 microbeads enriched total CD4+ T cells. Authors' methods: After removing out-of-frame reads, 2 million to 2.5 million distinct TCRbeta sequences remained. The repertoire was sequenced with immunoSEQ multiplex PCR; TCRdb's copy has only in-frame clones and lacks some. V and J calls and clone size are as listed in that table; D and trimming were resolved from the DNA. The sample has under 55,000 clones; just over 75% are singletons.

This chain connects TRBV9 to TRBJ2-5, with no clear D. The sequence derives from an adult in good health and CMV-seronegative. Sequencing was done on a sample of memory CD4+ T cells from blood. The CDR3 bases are TGTGCCAGCAGCCCCCGACGGGCAGTCAAAGAGACCCAGTACTTC. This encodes CASSPRRAVKETQYF. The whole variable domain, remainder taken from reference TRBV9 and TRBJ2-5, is DSGVTQTPKHLITATGQRVTLRCSPRSGDLSVYWYQQSLDQGLQFLIQYYNGEERAKGNILERFSAQQFPDLHSELNLSSLELGDSALYFCASSPRRAVKETQYFGPGTRLLVL.